Below are 15 T cell receptor beta chains sequenced from a single sample in a study of blood T cell repertoires in COVID-19. The table came from immunoSEQ multiplex PCR; TCRdb's copy has only in-frame clones and leaves some out. The sample has 150,000 to 200,000 clones; roughly four fifths are singletons. Sample: peripheral blood. All receptors derive from a man in his forties who had recovered from COVID-19.

The CDR3 nucleotides are TGTGCCGGGGGGGACACAGATACGCAGTATTTT. Protein sequence: CAGGDTDTQYF. The J gene is TRBJ2-3, the V gene TRBV6-6; 7 bases match TRBD2. The germline V gene encodes CDR1 MNHNY and CDR2 SVGAGI (reference sequence). Unmatched junction bases numbered 1, after V lost 11 bases and J lost 2 bases. The CDR3 runs 11 residues.

This clone was seen a handful of times. This chain links TRBV6-2 or TRBV6-3 with TRBJ2-7; D remains ambiguous. Trimming shortened V by 4 bases and J by 0 bases, and 4 bases separated the two germline ends. The germline CDR1 and CDR2 sequences are MNHEY and SVGEGT. This CDR3 comprises 12 residues. CDR3 in DNA: TGTGCCAGCAGTTCCCTCTCCTACGAGCAGTACTTC. This translates into CASSSLSYEQYF.

The V and J genes are TRBV3-1 (or the pseudogene TRBV3-2) and TRBJ2-1; TRBD2 aligns across 9 bases. CDR1 is LGHDT and CDR2 is YNNKEL in the germline V gene (reference sequence). Trimming removed 4 bases from V and 3 bases from J; junction bases left unmatched: 4. There are 15 residues in the CDR3. This CDR3 is CASSPRGGYYNEQFF. CDR3 nucleotide sequence: TGTGCCAGCAGCCCGCGGGGGGGATACTACAATGAGCAGTTCTTC.

The chain joins TRBV7-9 to TRBJ2-1; D remains ambiguous. V lost 2 bases, J lost 3 bases, and 8 bases lay in between. The germline CDR1 and CDR2 sequences are SEHNR and FQNEAQ (reference sequence). This CDR3 region has 14 residues. The CDR3 DNA is TGTGCCAGCAGCTTATTTCTAAACTACAATGAGCAGTTCTTC. This translates into CASSLFLNYNEQFF.

This clone was detected a few times. The chain combines TRBV6-1 with TRBJ2-4; TRBD1 matches at 9 bases. The CDR3 spans 18 residues. Germline V gene data show CDR1 as MNHNS and CDR2 as SASEGT. After removal of 3 bases from V and 8 bases from J, the junction contained 17 bases not matched to a gene. The CDR3 region has the DNA TGTGCCAGCAGTGAGGCGACGGGACAGGGCGGCGACCAAGACATTCAGTACTTC. Amino acid sequence: CASSEATGQGGDQDIQYF.

This chain joins TRBV2 and TRBJ2-3; 10 nucleotides align to TRBD1. The V segment lost 6 bases and the J segment 3 bases; nucleotides outside the gene matches: 6. CDR1 and CDR2 from the germline V gene are SNHLY and FYNNEI. The CDR3 contains 15 residues. The CDR3 is CASSASGQGTDTQYF. The DNA of the CDR3 is TGTGCCAGCAGCGCTTCGGGACAGGGGACAGATACGCAGTATTTT.

In this sample, this clone turned up once. This chain uses TRBV7-2 with TRBJ2-2, with 15 bases lining up with TRBD2. Per the germline V gene, CDR1 is SGHTA and CDR2 is FQGNSA. The V gene end was trimmed by 2 bases and the J gene end by 7 bases; junction bases not matched to a gene: 5. The CDR3 spans 17 residues. CDR3 sequence (DNA): TGTGCCAGCAGCTTACCGGGACTAGCGGGAGGTAACGGGGAGCTGTTTTTT. Its translation is CASSLPGLAGGNGELFF.

The chain has TRBV6-7 and TRBJ1-2; 8 bases line up with TRBD1. TRBV6-7 carries the ORF label, with uncertain function. V shed 4 bases and J 0 bases; nucleotides not matched to a gene: 10. This CDR3 comprises 17 residues. The CDR3 spells CASSSTSDRATNYGYTF. CDR3 nucleotide sequence: TGTGCCAGCAGTTCCACATCGGACAGGGCGACTAACTATGGCTACACCTTC.

V is TRBV27 and J is TRBJ1-3, with 10 bases fitting TRBD1. V dropped 4 bases and J dropped 3; count of bases not matched to a gene: 6. The CDR3 runs to 16 residues. Per germline, CDR1 MNHEY and CDR2 SMNVEV (reference sequence). CDR3 DNA sequence: TGTGCCAGCAGTTCCGCCGGGACAGGGGATGGAAACACCATATATTTT. Its protein is CASSSAGTGDGNTIYF.

V gene TRBV6-2 or TRBV6-3 combines with J gene TRBJ1-5; D is undetermined. The CDR3 loop spans 12 amino acids. Germline-derived CDR1 and CDR2 are MNHEY and SVGEGT. Deletions cut 5 bases from V and 5 bases from J, with 7 bases between. The CDR3 DNA reads as TGTGCCAGCAGTCTCCTCCATCAGCCCCAGCATTTT. This encodes CASSLLHQPQHF.

The V and J genes are TRBV13 and TRBJ2-1, with TRBD2 identical over 9 bases. V lost 5 bases and J lost 9; bases outside the gene matches: 14. This CDR3 contains 16 residues. The germline CDR1 and CDR2 sequences are PRHDT and FYEKMQ (reference sequence). The CDR3 region has the DNA TGTGCCAGCAGCCGCGGGGCTAGCGGGGCCCGGGGTGAGCAGTTCTTC. Its translation: CASSRGASGARGEQFF.

The V call is TRBV4-2, the J call TRBJ2-7; 8 bases agree with TRBD1. The J segment lost 6 bases and the V segment lost 3 bases, leaving 4 bases of the junction unmatched. CDR3 size: 13 residues. CDR1 LGHNA and CDR2 YNFKEQ come from the germline V gene. DNA for the CDR3: TGTGCCAGCAGCCAGCCCGGACAGGGCGAGCAGTACTTC. Its protein product is CASSQPGQGEQYF.

The J gene is TRBJ2-3, the V gene TRBV29-1; D gene ambiguous. The CDR3 runs 14 residues. The ends were cut back, 4 bases at V and 0 bases at J, with 11 bases in the middle. Germline lookup yields CDR1 SQVTM and CDR2 ANQGSEA. The CDR3 sequence is CSVGELSSTDTQYF. As DNA, the CDR3 is TGCAGCGTTGGAGAACTCTCAAGCACAGATACGCAGTATTTT.

This chain links TRBV12-5 with TRBJ2-3, with D uncertain. The V end lost 6 bases, the J end lost 2 bases, and 12 bases lay between the germline ends. The CDR3 is made up of 14 amino acids. Germline values: CDR1 LGHNT, CDR2 FRNRAP. The CDR3 region has the DNA TGTGCTAGTGGCCCCGCCCTAAACACAGATACGCAGTATTTT. Translation gives CASGPALNTDTQYF.

The chain uses TRBV9 and TRBJ2-3, with TRBD1 as a possible D gene (5 bases). This CDR3 has 14 amino acids. Trimming cost V 0 bases and J 2 bases, with 7 bases left between them. Germline V gene data show CDR1 as SGDLS and CDR2 as YYNGEE. The CDR3 region is CASSVADTTDTQYF. CDR3 nucleotides: TGTGCCAGCAGCGTAGCGGACACCACAGATACGCAGTATTTT.